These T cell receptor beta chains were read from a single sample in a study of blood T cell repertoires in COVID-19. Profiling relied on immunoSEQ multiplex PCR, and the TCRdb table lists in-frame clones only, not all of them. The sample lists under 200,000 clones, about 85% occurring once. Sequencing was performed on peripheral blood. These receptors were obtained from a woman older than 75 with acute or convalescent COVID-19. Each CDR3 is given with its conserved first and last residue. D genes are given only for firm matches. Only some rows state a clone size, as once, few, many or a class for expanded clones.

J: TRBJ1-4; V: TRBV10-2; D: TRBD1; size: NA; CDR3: CASSTGGFGQKLFF; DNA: TGCGCCAGCAGTACAGGGGGCTTTGGTCAAAAACTGTTTTTT
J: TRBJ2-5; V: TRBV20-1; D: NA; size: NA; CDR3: CSAYRETQYF; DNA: TGCAGTGCATACAGGGAGACCCAGTACTTC
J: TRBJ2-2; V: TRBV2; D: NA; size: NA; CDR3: CASSPRSSQGDGELFF; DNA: TGTGCCAGCAGCCCCAGGAGCAGTCAGGGTGACGGGGAGCTGTTTTTT
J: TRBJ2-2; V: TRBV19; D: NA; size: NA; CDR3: CASSIGQNPYTGELFF; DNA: TGTGCCAGTAGTATTGGACAGAACCCCTACACCGGGGAGCTGTTTTTT
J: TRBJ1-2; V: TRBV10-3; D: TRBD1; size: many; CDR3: CAISRTGLYGYTF; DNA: TGTGCCATCAGCCGGACAGGCCTATATGGCTACACCTTC
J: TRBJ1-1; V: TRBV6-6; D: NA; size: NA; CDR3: CASLSTAGTEAFF; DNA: TGTGCCAGCCTTTCGACAGCTGGGACTGAAGCTTTCTTT
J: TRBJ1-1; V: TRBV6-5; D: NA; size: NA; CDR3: CASSWLTGGTEAFF; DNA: TGTGCCAGCAGTTGGCTGACGGGCGGGACTGAAGCTTTCTTT
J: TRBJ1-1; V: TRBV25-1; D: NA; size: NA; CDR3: CASALPGLGAFF; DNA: TGTGCCAGCGCCTTGCCAGGGCTGGGAGCTTTCTTT
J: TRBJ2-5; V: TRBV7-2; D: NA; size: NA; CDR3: CASSVSRGWETQYF; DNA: TGTGCCAGCAGCGTATCTCGGGGGTGGGAGACCCAGTACTTC
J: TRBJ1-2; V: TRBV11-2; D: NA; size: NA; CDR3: CASSLEGQQGPYGYTF; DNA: TGTGCCAGCAGCTTAGAGGGACAACAGGGCCCCTATGGCTACACCTTC
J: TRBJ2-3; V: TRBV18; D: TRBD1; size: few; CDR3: CASQTPQGGTDTQYF; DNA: TGTGCCAGCCAGACCCCACAGGGGGGCACAGATACGCAGTATTTT
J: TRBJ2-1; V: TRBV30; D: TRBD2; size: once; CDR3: CAWEGLADQNEQFF; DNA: TGTGCCTGGGAAGGACTAGCGGATCAGAATGAGCAGTTCTTC
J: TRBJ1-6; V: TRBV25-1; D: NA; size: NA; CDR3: CASSAGTTGSPLHF; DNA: TGTGCCAGCAGTGCCGGGACAACGGGTTCACCCCTCCACTTT
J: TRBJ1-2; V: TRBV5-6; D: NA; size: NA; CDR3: CASSWGGNYRPNNYGYTF; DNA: TGTGCCAGCAGCTGGGGCGGGAACTACAGGCCCAATAACTATGGCTACACCTTC
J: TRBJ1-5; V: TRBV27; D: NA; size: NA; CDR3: CASSSFSDQPQHF; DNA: TGTGCCAGCAGTTCCTTTTCGGATCAGCCCCAGCATTTT
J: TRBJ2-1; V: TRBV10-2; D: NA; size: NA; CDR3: CASSTGNEQFF; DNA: TGCGCCAGCAGTACAGGGAATGAGCAGTTCTTC
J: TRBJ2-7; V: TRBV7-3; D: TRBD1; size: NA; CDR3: CASSPQPRDRGAYEQYF; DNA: TGTGCCAGCAGCCCTCAACCGAGGGACAGGGGGGCCTACGAGCAGTACTTC
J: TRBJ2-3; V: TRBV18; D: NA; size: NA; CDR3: CASSAIVSSSTDTQYF; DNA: TGTGCCAGCTCAGCAATAGTGAGCTCTAGCACAGATACGCAGTATTTT
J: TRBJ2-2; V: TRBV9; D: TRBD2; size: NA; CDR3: CASSVASSGANGELFF; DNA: TGTGCCAGCAGCGTAGCTTCTAGCGGGGCGAACGGGGAGCTGTTTTTT
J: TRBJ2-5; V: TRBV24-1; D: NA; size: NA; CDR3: CATSNPRVGETQYF; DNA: TGTGCCACCAGTAACCCGAGGGTTGGGGAGACCCAGTACTTC
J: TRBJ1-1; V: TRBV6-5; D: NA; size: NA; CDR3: CASSSGTSNTEAFF; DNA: TGTGCCAGCAGTTCCGGGACATCTAACACTGAAGCTTTCTTT
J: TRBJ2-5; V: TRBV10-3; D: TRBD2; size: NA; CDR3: CAISESLAGDGETQYF; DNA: TGTGCCATCAGTGAGTCCCTCGCGGGGGACGGAGAGACCCAGTACTTC
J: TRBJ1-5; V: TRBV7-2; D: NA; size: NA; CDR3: CASSFDSLQWPQHF; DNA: TGTGCCAGCAGCTTTGATAGTTTGCAATGGCCCCAGCATTTT
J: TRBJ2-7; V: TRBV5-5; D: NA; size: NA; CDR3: CASSLEQYEQYF; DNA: TGTGCCAGCAGCTTGGAACAGTACGAGCAGTACTTC
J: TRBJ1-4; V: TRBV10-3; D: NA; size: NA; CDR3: CAIGTELNEKLFF; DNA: TGTGCCATCGGAACAGAACTTAATGAAAAACTGTTTTTT
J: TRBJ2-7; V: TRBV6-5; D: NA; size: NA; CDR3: CASSLGVEQYF; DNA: TGTGCCAGCAGTCTAGGGGTTGAGCAGTACTTC
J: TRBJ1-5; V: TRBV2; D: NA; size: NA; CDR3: CASSDRHNQPQHF; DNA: TGTGCCAGCAGTGACAGGCACAATCAGCCCCAGCATTTT
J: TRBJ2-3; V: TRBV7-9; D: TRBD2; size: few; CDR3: CASSLVLREGTDTQYF; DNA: TGTGCCAGCAGCTTGGTTCTGCGGGAGGGCACAGATACGCAGTATTTT
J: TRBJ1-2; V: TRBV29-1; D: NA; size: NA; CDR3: CSVGDTNYGYTF; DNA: TGCAGCGTTGGGGACACTAACTATGGCTACACCTTC
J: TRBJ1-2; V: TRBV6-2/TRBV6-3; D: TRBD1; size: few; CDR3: CASSPNQGAVGYTF; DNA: TGTGCCAGCAGTCCCAACCAGGGGGCGGTTGGCTACACCTTC
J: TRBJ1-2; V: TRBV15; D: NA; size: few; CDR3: CATSPTRWGRSYYGYTF; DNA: TGTGCCACCAGCCCTACACGCTGGGGCAGGTCCTACTATGGCTACACCTTC
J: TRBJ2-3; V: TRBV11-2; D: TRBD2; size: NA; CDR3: CASSLYGGARDTQYF; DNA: TGTGCCAGCAGCTTATACGGGGGGGCGAGGGATACGCAGTATTTT
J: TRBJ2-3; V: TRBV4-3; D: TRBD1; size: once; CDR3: CASSQSGTGTDTQYF; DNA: TGCGCCAGCAGCCAATCCGGGACAGGGACAGATACGCAGTATTTT
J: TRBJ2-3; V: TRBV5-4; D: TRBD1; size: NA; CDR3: CASSSGQVTDTQYF; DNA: TGTGCCAGCAGCTCCGGACAGGTCACAGATACGCAGTATTTT
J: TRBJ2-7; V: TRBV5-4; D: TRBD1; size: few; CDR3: CASSQPGQGKGQYF; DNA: TGTGCCAGCAGCCAACCGGGACAGGGGAAGGGGCAGTACTTC
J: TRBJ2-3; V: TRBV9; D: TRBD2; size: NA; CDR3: CASSVAQGLDITDTQYF; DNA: TGTGCCAGCAGCGTAGCTCAAGGACTAGACATCACAGATACGCAGTATTTT
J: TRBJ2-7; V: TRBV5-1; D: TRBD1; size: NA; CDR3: CASSFGDSPREQYF; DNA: TGCGCCAGCAGCTTCGGGGACAGCCCTAGGGAGCAGTACTTC
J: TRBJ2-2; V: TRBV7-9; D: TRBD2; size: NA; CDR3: CASSHGTSGANTGELFF; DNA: TGTGCCAGCAGCCACGGGACTAGCGGGGCGAACACCGGGGAGCTGTTTTTT
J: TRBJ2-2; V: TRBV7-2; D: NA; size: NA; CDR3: CASSLEGGKNTGELFF; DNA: TGTGCCAGCAGCTTAGAAGGGGGAAAGAACACCGGGGAGCTGTTTTTT
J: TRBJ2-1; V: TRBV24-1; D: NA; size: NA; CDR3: CATSPSGASYNEQFF; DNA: TGTGCCACCAGTCCTTCGGGTGCATCCTACAATGAGCAGTTCTTC
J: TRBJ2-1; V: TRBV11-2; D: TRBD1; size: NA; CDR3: CASSVRQGAWEQFF; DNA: TGTGCCAGCAGCGTTCGACAGGGGGCATGGGAGCAGTTCTTC
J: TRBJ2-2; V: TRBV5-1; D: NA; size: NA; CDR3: CASRTATNTGELFF; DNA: TGCGCCAGCAGGACAGCAACGAACACCGGGGAGCTGTTTTTT
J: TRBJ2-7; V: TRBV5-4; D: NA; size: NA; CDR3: CASSPTGRRSYEQYF; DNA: TGTGCCAGCAGCCCGACAGGGAGGCGCTCCTACGAGCAGTACTTC
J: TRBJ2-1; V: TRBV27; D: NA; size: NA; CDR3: CASRGTPSYNEQFF; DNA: TGTGCCAGCCGCGGGACGCCTTCCTACAATGAGCAGTTCTTC
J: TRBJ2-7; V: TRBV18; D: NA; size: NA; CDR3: CASSPIGVYEQYF; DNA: TGTGCCAGCTCACCGATAGGGGTCTACGAGCAGTACTTC
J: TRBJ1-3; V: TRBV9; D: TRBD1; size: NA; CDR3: CASSEGQAGGNTIYF; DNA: TGTGCCAGCAGCGAGGGACAGGCTGGAGGAAACACCATATATTTT
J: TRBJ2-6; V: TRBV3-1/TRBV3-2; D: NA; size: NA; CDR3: CASSRSLAIGANVLTF; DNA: TGTGCCAGCAGCCGAAGTCTTGCGATTGGGGCCAACGTCCTGACTTTC
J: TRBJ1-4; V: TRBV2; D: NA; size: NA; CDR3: CASSEGGATNEKLFF; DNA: TGTGCCAGCAGTGAGGGGGGTGCAACTAATGAAAAACTGTTTTTT
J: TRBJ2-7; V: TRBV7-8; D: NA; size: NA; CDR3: CASSLVYQVTYEQYF; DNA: TGTGCCAGCAGCTTAGTATACCAGGTGACCTACGAGCAGTACTTC
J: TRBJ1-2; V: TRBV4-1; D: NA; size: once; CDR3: CASSQALGGSNYGYTF; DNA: TGCGCCAGCAGCCAAGCCCTCGGAGGGTCTAACTATGGCTACACCTTC
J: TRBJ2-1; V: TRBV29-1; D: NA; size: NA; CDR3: CSGATGPEQFF; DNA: TGCAGCGGGGCGACAGGACCTGAGCAGTTCTTC
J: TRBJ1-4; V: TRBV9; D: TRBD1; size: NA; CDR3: CASSDRTGNEKLFF; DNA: TGTGCCAGCAGCGACCGGACAGGAAATGAAAAACTGTTTTTT